This T cell receptor beta chain is from a study of cytomegalovirus exposure and HLA in healthy donors. General observations from the study: The listing of 150 or so TCR beta chains classed them as cytomegalovirus-associated.

60 Vbeta and 13 Jbeta primers were used in PCR. The protocol was immunoSEQ multiplex PCR, while the TCRdb copy is restricted to in-frame clones and leaves out a portion. The data contain 150,000 or so clones, around 78% of them seen just once; the ten biggest clones take up roughly 1.6%. Comment on this clone: The antigen remains undetermined.

With 3 bases clipped from V and 3 bases from J, the junction kept 6 bases outside the gene matches. The CDR3 has 15 amino acids. Germline V CDR1 and CDR2: MNHEY, SVGAGI. Material: PBMCs. This rearrangement joins TRBV6-5 to TRBJ1-1, with TRBD1 matching over 8 bases. The source is a man between 35 and 55 years old in good health and CMV-seronegative. Written as DNA, the CDR3 is TGTGCCAGCAGTTATGGGCAGGGGGCCGACACTGAAGCTTTCTTT. It is translated as CASSYGQGADTEAFF.